This T cell receptor (beta chain) was identified in a study of PD-1 blockade in classical Hodgkin lymphoma. Relapse after autologous stem cell transplantation occurred in every patient, and brentuximab vedotin exposure varied. Patients had relapsed/refractory classical Hodgkin lymphoma with complete response, partial response or progressive disease as best response. The CDR3 contains 15 residues. Germline-derived CDR1 and CDR2 are SGHDN and FVKESK. Trimming cost V 4 bases and J 3 bases; bases outside gene matches: 7. The data were produced by immunoSEQ multiplex PCR, yet TCRdb's version contains in-frame clones alone and is incomplete. Of approximately 50,000 clones in the sample, 88% were seen once.

This clonotype was sampled from a human donor with classical Hodgkin lymphoma. The chain employs TRBV14 and TRBJ2-7; TRBD1 matches at 9 bases. The sequencing here drew on peripheral blood mononuclear cells (PBMCs), taken before the second cycle of nivolumab. CDR3: CASSRTLDRGYEQYF. In DNA, the CDR3 is TGTGCCAGCAGCCGGACCTTGGACAGGGGCTACGAGCAGTACTTC.